One sample yielded the 27 T cell receptor beta chains listed below, sequenced in a study of immune heterogeneity within non-small cell lung tumors. With 32 V and 13 J primers, multiplex PCR amplified the TCR beta CDR3. TCRdb called the multiplex PCR reads again in MiXCR, with one record for every CDR3 protein. The sample includes some 15,000 distinct CDR3 sequences, approximately 30% of them seen just once. Bulk tumor genomic DNA, approximately 570 ng per sample, was the template. Multiple widely separated biopsies were taken from each primary tumor at surgery. The study cohort was described as untreated, and its members had newly diagnosed non-small cell lung cancer. They went on to have curative surgery. The sample taken for sequencing was lung tumor tissue. The receptor source for this set is a woman aged 45-60 years with non-small cell lung cancer.

This clonotype was picked up many times. V is TRBV12-3 or TRBV12-4 and J is TRBJ1-6; 7 nucleotides align to TRBD1. V gave up 4 bases and J gave up 9 bases; unmatched junction bases: 9. The length of the CDR3 is 15 residues. Written as DNA, the CDR3 is TGTGCCAGCAGTTCAACAGGGGTAAGAGGTTCACCCCTCCACTTT. Its translation is CASSSTGVRGSPLHF.

CDR3: CSALALAEGPGGELFF. CDR3 nucleotide sequence: TGCAGTGCCCTCGCACTAGCGGAGGGGCCGGGCGGGGAGCTGTTTTTT. The rearrangement links TRBV20-1 to TRBJ2-2, with 8 bases that match TRBD2. Germline CDR1 is DFQATT and CDR2 is SNEGSKA (reference sequence). The length of the CDR3 is 16 residues. Trimming at V came to 6 bases and at J to 7 bases, leaving 16 bases not matched to a gene.

This clonotype was found many times. CDR3 in amino acids: CASSGGTGGTQYF. In DNA form, the CDR3 reads TGTGCCAGCAGCGGAGGGACAGGAGGGACCCAGTACTTC. This chain uses TRBV2 with TRBJ2-5; 8 bases agree with TRBD1. The CDR3 consists of 13 residues. Germline V lookup: CDR1 SNHLY, CDR2 FYNNEI. V lost 6 bases to trimming and J lost 7 bases; unmatched junction nucleotides: 7. The whole variable domain, filled in from reference TRBV2 and TRBJ2-5, reads EPEVTQTPSHQVTQMGQEVILRCVPISNHLYFYWYRQILGQKVEFLVSFYNNEISEKSEIFDDQFSVERPDGSNFTLKIRSTKLEDSAMYFCASSGGTGGTQYFGPGTRLLVL.

For this clonotype: Being one base from a much bigger clone, this may be a read error. The chain uses TRBV3-1 and TRBJ1-1; no reliable D call. Per germline, CDR1 LGHDT and CDR2 YNNKEL (reference sequence). The CDR3 totals 12 residues. The CDR3 spells CASSHDRGKALF. CDR3 DNA sequence: TGTGCCAGCAGCCACGATCGGGGTAAGGCTCTCTTT.

The sample holds a few counts of this clonotype. For the CDR3, the DNA is TGTGCCAGCAGCGTATACTCTGTAGCGCGAGAGCAGTACTTC. Translation gives CASSVYSVAREQYF. J is TRBJ2-7 and V is TRBV5-4; the D gene is possibly TRBD2 (5 bases). The CDR3 is 14 amino acids. V lost 4 bases and J lost 7, with 18 bases in between. Germline values: CDR1 SGHNT, CDR2 YYREEE (reference sequence).

The chain employs TRBV28 and TRBJ1-2, with 10 positions matching TRBD1. Germline V gene sequence: CDR1 MDHEN, CDR2 SYDVKM. This CDR3 region has 15 residues. V shed 6 bases, J shed 6 bases, and the junction held 10 bases outside the gene matches. In DNA form, the CDR3 reads TGTGCCAGCAGCGACGTGGGACAGGGGCGAAATGGCTACACCTTC. This translates into CASSDVGQGRNGYTF.

The J gene is TRBJ2-5, the V gene TRBV5-4; 12 nucleotides match TRBD1. The CDR3 covers 16 residues. Germline CDR1 SGHNT, CDR2 YYREEE (reference sequence). The junction had 9 bases not matched to a gene; V was cut back by 4 bases and J by 5 bases. The CDR3 loop reads CASSREGQGARETQYF. The CDR3 nucleotides are TGTGCCAGCAGCAGAGAGGGACAGGGGGCTCGGGAGACCCAGTACTTC.

There are many counts of this clonotype. The rearrangement joins TRBV20-1 to TRBJ1-1; D is unclear. The V and J ends lost 2 bases and 0 bases respectively, with 22 bases between them. Germline V gene data show CDR1 as DFQATT and CDR2 as SNEGSKA (reference sequence). The CDR3 spans 18 residues. As DNA, the CDR3 is TGCAGTGCTAGACCCCGAAACCAGAAAGGGTTTTTGAACACTGAAGCTTTCTTT. It translates to CSARPRNQKGFLNTEAFF.

This clonotype has at least ten counts. The genes are TRBV6-1 and TRBJ1-4; D ambiguous. Germline-derived CDR1 and CDR2 are MNHNS and SASEGT. The CDR3 contains 14 residues. Trimming pared 5 bases from V and 5 bases from J, leaving 12 bases between. The CDR3 coding sequence is TGTGCCAGCAGTCCCACAGAAACAAATGAAAAACTGTTTTTT. Its translation: CASSPTETNEKLFF.

The rearrangement links TRBV12-3 or TRBV12-4 to TRBJ2-1, with 11 bases matching TRBD2. V gave up 3 bases and J gave up 5 bases; unmatched junction bases: 9. This CDR3 region has 17 residues. The CDR3 reads CASSLGASGGPNNEQFF. In nucleotides, the CDR3 is TGTGCCAGCAGTTTGGGGGCTAGCGGGGGGCCTAACAATGAGCAGTTCTTC.

In its sample, this clonotype was seen a few times. Possible read error: a much larger clone is one base away. The CDR3 region is CASSAGDGSDSYEQYF. The CDR3 coding sequence is TGCGCCAGCAGCGCGGGGGACGGTTCGGACTCCTACGAGCAGTACTTC. The chain employs TRBV5-1 and TRBJ2-7; 7 bases align to TRBD2. The CDR3 contains 16 residues. V dropped 4 bases and J dropped 0; count of bases not matched to a gene: 10. Germline V gives CDR1 SGHRS, CDR2 YFSETQ.

The chain recombines TRBV6-2 or TRBV6-3 with TRBJ2-3; D is ambiguous. The V end was cut by 7 bases, the J end by 1 base, with 12 bases between. CDR1 is MNHEY and CDR2 is SVGEGT in the germline V gene. The CDR3 runs to 14 residues. CDR3 bases: TGTGCCAGCACCCCATCGGGCGGCACAGATACGCAGTATTTT. This encodes CASTPSGGTDTQYF.

The chain recombines TRBV4-1 with TRBJ2-5; D unclear. This CDR3 has 14 residues. With 3 bases removed from V and 4 bases from J, the gap between germline ends came to 12 bases. Germline assignment: CDR1 MGHRA and CDR2 YSYEKL. CDR3 region: CASSQARVGETQYF. The CDR3 nucleotides are TGCGCCAGCAGCCAGGCCCGGGTAGGAGAGACCCAGTACTTC.

At least ten counts were recorded for this clonotype. The chain joins TRBV5-6 to TRBJ2-2, with 9 bases identical to TRBD2. The CDR3 spans 17 residues. Germline assignment: CDR1 SGHDT and CDR2 YYEEEE. With 0 bases clipped from V and 4 bases from J, the junction kept 7 bases outside the gene matches. The CDR3 is CASSLGLAEGSTGELFF. Here the CDR3 DNA reads TGTGCCAGCAGCTTGGGACTAGCGGAGGGGAGCACCGGGGAGCTGTTTTTT.

Many counts were recorded for this clonotype. This CDR3 reads CASSRQGSYNEQFF. The CDR3 coding sequence is TGTGCCAGCAGTCGACAGGGTTCCTACAATGAGCAGTTCTTC. This chain joins TRBV6-1 and TRBJ2-1; 7 bases line up with TRBD1. Germline assignment: CDR1 MNHNS and CDR2 SASEGT. The CDR3 loop spans 14 amino acids. V lost 5 bases to trimming and J lost 1 base; unmatched junction nucleotides: 2.

This clonotype was detected a few times. Being one base from a much bigger clone, this may be a read error. The chain recombines TRBV5-1 with TRBJ2-7, with D perhaps matching TRBD1 or TRBD2 (5 bases each). This CDR3 contains 16 residues. Trimming took 6 bases from V and 5 from J, leaving 24 bases between them. Germline V gives CDR1 SGHRS, CDR2 YFSETQ. The chain's CDR3 is CASNFTSGRGNHEQYF. The CDR3 DNA reads as TGCGCCAGCAACTTCACCTCGGGACGGGGAAACCACGAGCAGTACTTC.

This clonotype came up many times. V is TRBV27 and J is TRBJ2-2; D ambiguous. V was clipped by 6 bases and J by 7 bases, with 12 bases between them. CDR1 is MNHEY, CDR2 SMNVEV, per germline (reference sequence). CDR3 length: 13 residues. CDR3 sequence reads: CASSPSARGELFF. DNA for the CDR3: TGTGCCAGCAGCCCTTCGGCCCGCGGGGAGCTGTTTTTT.

This clonotype is medium-sized (0.01 to 0.1%) within its sample. The chain links TRBV5-1 to TRBJ2-7, with 10 bases aligning to TRBD2. The J segment lost 1 base and the V segment lost 0 bases, leaving 4 bases of the junction unmatched. The V gene's germline CDR1 is SGHRS and CDR2 YFSETQ. This CDR3 comprises 16 residues. The CDR3 loop reads CASSLGLGLASYEQYF. The CDR3 region has the DNA TGCGCCAGCAGCTTGGGCCTGGGACTAGCGTCCTACGAGCAGTACTTC.

This clonotype was seen at least ten times. The gene calls are TRBV7-2 and TRBJ1-5, with no clear D. Trimming took 2 bases from V and 3 from J, leaving 8 bases between them. CDR1 is SGHTA and CDR2 is FQGNSA in the germline V gene. The length of the CDR3 is 14 residues. DNA of the CDR3: TGTGCCAGCAGCTTAACGCTCACCAATCAGCCCCAGCATTTT. Its protein is CASSLTLTNQPQHF.

Comments on this clonotype: This sequence may be a read error, since a much larger clone differs from it by one base. The V call is TRBV12-3 or TRBV12-4, the J call TRBJ2-2, with 8 bases matching TRBD1. CDR3 length equals 14 residues. The chain's CDR3 is CASSYGQGIGELSF. DNA of the CDR3: TGTGCCAGCAGTTATGGACAGGGTATCGGGGAGCTGTCTTTT.

In its sample, this clonotype is medium-sized. The genes are TRBV18 and TRBJ1-1; D ambiguous. Germline CDR1 is KGHSH and CDR2 is LQKENI. The CDR3 extends over 14 amino acids. V dropped 3 bases and J dropped 7 bases, with 15 bases sitting between them. CDR3 sequence: CASSPLDGDDEAFF. DNA of the CDR3: TGTGCCAGCTCACCCCTCGATGGAGACGATGAAGCTTTCTTT.

This clonotype was detected a few times. The rearrangement links TRBV25-1 to TRBJ1-1; D is uncertain. CDR1 and CDR2 (germline): MGHDK, SYGVNS. The CDR3 has 13 residues. The ends were cut back, 5 bases at V and 1 base at J, with 8 bases in the middle. The CDR3 region has the DNA TGTGCCAGCAGTCTGGGAACGAACACTGAAGCTTTCTTT. Translated: CASSLGTNTEAFF. Based on the CDR3 plus reference TRBV25-1 and TRBJ1-1, the full variable domain is EADIYQTPRYLVIGTGKKITLECSQTMGHDKMYWYQQDPGMELHLIHYSYGVNSTEKGDLSSESTVSRIRTEHFPLTLESARPSHTSQYLCASSLGTNTEAFFGQGTRLTVV.

This clonotype is medium-sized by share. The CDR3 reads CASSELGQVTSPLHF. CDR3 sequence (DNA): TGTGCCAGCAGTGAATTGGGACAGGTTACCTCACCCCTCCACTTT. The chain employs TRBV2 and TRBJ1-6, with 8 bases fitting TRBD1. The junction had 7 bases not matched to a gene; V was cut back by 2 bases and J by 10 bases. Looked up from germline, CDR1 is SNHLY and CDR2 is FYNNEI. This CDR3 has 15 amino acids.

There are many counts of this clonotype. The chain employs TRBV12-3 or TRBV12-4 and TRBJ2-1; 10 nucleotides line up with TRBD1. The V segment lost 7 bases and the J segment 6 bases; nucleotides outside the gene matches: 3. This CDR3 contains 13 residues. The CDR3 region is CASTRQGANEQFF. CDR3 nucleotides: TGTGCCAGCACCAGACAGGGGGCCAATGAGCAGTTCTTC.

The V and J genes are TRBV12-3 or TRBV12-4 and TRBJ2-5; D may be TRBD1 or TRBD2 (7 bases each). The V and J ends lost 6 bases and 4 bases respectively, with 18 bases between them. The length of the CDR3 is 15 residues. CDR3 nucleotide sequence: TGTGCCAGCAGCCAAGAACAGGGGAGGGGAGAGACCCAGTACTTC. It encodes CASSQEQGRGETQYF.

Ten or more counts support this clonotype. The chain is built from TRBV28 and TRBJ2-7, with 8 bases identical to TRBD1. The CDR3 length is 15 residues. Losses at the gene ends were 3 bases for V and 2 bases for J; bases not matched to a gene: 6. CDR1 and CDR2 (germline): MDHEN, SYDVKM. In nucleotides, the CDR3 is TGTGCCAGCAGTTTGCCCGGGACAGGCGCCTACGAGCAGTACTTC. Protein: CASSLPGTGAYEQYF.

This chain connects TRBV6-1 to TRBJ1-4; perhaps TRBD1 as D (5 bases). Germline V gene data show CDR1 as MNHNS and CDR2 as SASEGT. Trimming took 7 bases from V and 4 from J, leaving 19 bases between them. The CDR3 has 16 residues. In DNA form, the CDR3 reads TGTGCCAGCAAACGCCGAAAAGGGGCGAATAATGAAAAACTGTTTTTT. Translated: CASKRRKGANNEKLFF.